The source of this TCR beta chain is a study of blood T cell repertoires in COVID-19. Here immunoSEQ multiplex PCR was the method, and the copy in TCRdb shows in-frame clones only, minus some. The repertoire holds under 150,000 clones, with about 80% as singletons. Germline trimming cut 11 bases from V and 2 bases from J; bases unmatched to any gene: 3. The germline gives CDR1 SGHTA, CDR2 FQGNSA. This CDR3 is 12 amino acids long. The chain joins TRBV7-2 to TRBJ2-3; 8 nucleotides line up with TRBD2. Sequencing used peripheral blood. This receptor was obtained from a man aged 60 to 75 with acute or convalescent COVID-19. The CDR3, as DNA: TGTGCCTCGGGGGGGGACACAGATACGCAGTATTTT. It codes for CASGGDTDTQYF.